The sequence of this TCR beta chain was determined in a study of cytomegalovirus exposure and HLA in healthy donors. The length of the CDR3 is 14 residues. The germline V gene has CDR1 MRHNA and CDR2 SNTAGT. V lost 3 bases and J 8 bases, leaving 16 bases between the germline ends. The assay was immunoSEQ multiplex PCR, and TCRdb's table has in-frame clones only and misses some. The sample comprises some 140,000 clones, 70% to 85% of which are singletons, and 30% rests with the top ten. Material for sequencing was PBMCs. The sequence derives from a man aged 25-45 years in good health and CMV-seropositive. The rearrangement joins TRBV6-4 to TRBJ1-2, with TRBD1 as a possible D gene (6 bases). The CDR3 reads CASSENPGVVGYTF. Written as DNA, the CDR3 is TGTGCCAGCAGTGAGAATCCAGGGGTCGTGGGCTACACCTTC.